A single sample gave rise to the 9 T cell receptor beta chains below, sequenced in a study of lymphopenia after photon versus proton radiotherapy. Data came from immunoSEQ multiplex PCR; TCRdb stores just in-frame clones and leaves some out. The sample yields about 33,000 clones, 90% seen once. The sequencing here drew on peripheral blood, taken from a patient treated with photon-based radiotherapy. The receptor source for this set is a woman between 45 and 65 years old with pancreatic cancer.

The CDR3 protein is CASSPGLLQETQYF. CDR3 DNA sequence: TGCGCCAGCAGCCCGGGACTTCTGCAAGAGACCCAGTACTTC. V is TRBV5-1 and J is TRBJ2-5; possible D gene TRBD2, 6 bases. The CDR3 covers 14 residues. Germline lookup yields CDR1 SGHRS and CDR2 YFSETQ. Deletions cut 4 bases from V and 2 bases from J, with 12 bases between.

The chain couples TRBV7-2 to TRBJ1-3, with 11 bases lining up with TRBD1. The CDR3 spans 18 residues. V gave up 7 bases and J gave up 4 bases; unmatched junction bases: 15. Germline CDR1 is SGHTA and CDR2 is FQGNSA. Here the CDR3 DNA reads TGTGCCAGCACTATTTACAGGGGACAGGGGGTATCCGGAAACACCATATATTTT. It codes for CASTIYRGQGVSGNTIYF. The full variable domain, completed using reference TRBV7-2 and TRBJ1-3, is GAGVSQSPSNKVTEKGKDVELRCDPISGHTALYWYRQSLGQGLEFLIYFQGNSAPDKSGLPSDRFSAERTGGSVSTLTIQRTQQEDSAVYLCASTIYRGQGVSGNTIYFGEGSWLTVV.

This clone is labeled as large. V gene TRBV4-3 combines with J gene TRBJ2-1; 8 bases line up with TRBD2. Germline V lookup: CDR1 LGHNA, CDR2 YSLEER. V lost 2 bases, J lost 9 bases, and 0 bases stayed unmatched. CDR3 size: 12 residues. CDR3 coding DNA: TGCGCCAGCAGCCAACTAGCGGGTGAGCAGTTCTTC. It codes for CASSQLAGEQFF.

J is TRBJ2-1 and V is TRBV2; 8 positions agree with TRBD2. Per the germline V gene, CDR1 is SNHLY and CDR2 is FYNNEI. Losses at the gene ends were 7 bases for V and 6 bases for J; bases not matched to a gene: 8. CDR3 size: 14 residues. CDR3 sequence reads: CASTLLTSGNEQFF. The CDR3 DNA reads TGTGCCAGCACCCTCCTTACTAGCGGCAATGAGCAGTTCTTC.

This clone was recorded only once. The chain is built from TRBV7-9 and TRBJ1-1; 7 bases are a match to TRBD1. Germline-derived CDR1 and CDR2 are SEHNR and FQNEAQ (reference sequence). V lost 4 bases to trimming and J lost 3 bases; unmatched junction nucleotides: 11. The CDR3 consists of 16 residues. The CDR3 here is CASSSPLGQSHTEAFF. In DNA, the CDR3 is TGTGCCAGCAGCTCACCCTTGGGACAGTCACACACTGAAGCTTTCTTT.

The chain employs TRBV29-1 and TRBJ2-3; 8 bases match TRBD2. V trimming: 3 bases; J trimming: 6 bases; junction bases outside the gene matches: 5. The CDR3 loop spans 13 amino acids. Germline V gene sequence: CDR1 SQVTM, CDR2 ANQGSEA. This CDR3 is CSVDPGLEDTQYF. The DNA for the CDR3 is TGCAGCGTTGATCCGGGACTAGAGGATACGCAGTATTTT.

This CDR3 is CASSYSHNQPQHF. The CDR3 DNA sequence: TGTGCCAGCAGTTACTCCCATAATCAGCCCCAGCATTTT. This chain links TRBV6-5 with TRBJ1-5; no reliable D call. Trimming pared 0 bases from V and 4 bases from J, leaving 4 bases between. CDR1 and CDR2 (germline): MNHEY, SVGAGI. The CDR3 covers 13 residues.

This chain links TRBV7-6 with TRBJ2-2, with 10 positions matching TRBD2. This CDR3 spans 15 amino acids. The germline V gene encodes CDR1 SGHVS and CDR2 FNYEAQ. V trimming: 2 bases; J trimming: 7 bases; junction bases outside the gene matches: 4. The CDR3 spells CASSLMSSGGGELFF. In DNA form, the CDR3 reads TGTGCCAGCAGCTTAATGTCTAGCGGGGGCGGGGAGCTGTTTTTT.

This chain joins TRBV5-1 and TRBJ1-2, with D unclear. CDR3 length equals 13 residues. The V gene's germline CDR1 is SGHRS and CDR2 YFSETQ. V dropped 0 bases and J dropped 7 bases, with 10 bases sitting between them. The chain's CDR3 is CASSLAESAGYTF. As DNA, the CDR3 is TGCGCCAGCAGCTTGGCCGAGTCAGCTGGCTACACCTTC.